The rows below give T cell receptor beta chains drawn from one sample of a study of cytomegalovirus exposure and HLA in healthy donors. Libraries were prepared by immunoSEQ multiplex PCR; TCRdb keeps only in-frame clonotypes and omits some of them. In all, the sample yields about 55,000 clones. Sequences were obtained from PBMCs. The receptors shown here come from a woman between 55 and 75 years old in good health and CMV-seropositive. The CDR3 runs from the conserved cysteine through the conserved F or W. Each record gives: V gene, D gene, J gene, CDR3 protein, CDR3 DNA. D genes are given only for firm matches.

TRBV6-1	-	TRBJ2-5	CASSWGRETQYF	TGTGCCAGCAGTTGGGGGAGGGAGACCCAGTACTTC
TRBV6-1	-	TRBJ2-7	CATFPGGQAYEQYF	TGTGCCACCTTCCCCGGGGGGCAGGCCTACGAGCAGTACTTC
TRBV6-5	TRBD1	TRBJ1-2	CASSYGGQGAAYGYTF	TGTGCCAGCAGTTACGGTGGACAGGGGGCCGCCTATGGCTACACCTTC
TRBV7-8	-	TRBJ1-5	CASSPGLGEEPQHF	TGTGCCAGCAGCCCAGGGCTGGGCGAGGAGCCCCAGCATTTT
TRBV5-8	-	TRBJ2-7	CASSPYRDYEQYF	TGTGCCAGCAGCCCATACAGGGACTACGAGCAGTACTTC
TRBV6-5	-	TRBJ2-7	CASSYSSRGASYEQYF	TGTGCCAGCAGTTACTCGAGCAGGGGCGCATCCTACGAGCAGTACTTC
TRBV29-1	TRBD2	TRBJ2-1	CSVGSGGAYNEQFF	TGCAGCGTAGGTAGCGGGGGGGCTTACAATGAGCAGTTCTTC
TRBV5-1	-	TRBJ2-7	CASSWEPPSTSSPLEQYF	TGCGCCAGCAGCTGGGAGCCGCCCTCCACTAGCAGCCCTCTGGAGCAGTACTTC
TRBV7-9	TRBD1	TRBJ2-3	CASSKDRATSTDTQYF	TGTGCCAGCAGCAAGGACAGGGCAACTAGCACAGATACGCAGTATTTT
TRBV10-3	TRBD2	TRBJ2-5	CAISDATSGEETQYF	TGTGCCATCAGTGACGCGACTAGCGGGGAAGAGACCCAGTACTTC
TRBV11-2	-	TRBJ2-7	CASSPGTYEQYF	TGTGCCAGCAGCCCTGGGACTTACGAGCAGTACTTC
TRBV9	-	TRBJ2-7	CASSVTGSSYEQYF	TGTGCCAGCAGCGTGACAGGAAGCTCCTACGAGCAGTACTTC